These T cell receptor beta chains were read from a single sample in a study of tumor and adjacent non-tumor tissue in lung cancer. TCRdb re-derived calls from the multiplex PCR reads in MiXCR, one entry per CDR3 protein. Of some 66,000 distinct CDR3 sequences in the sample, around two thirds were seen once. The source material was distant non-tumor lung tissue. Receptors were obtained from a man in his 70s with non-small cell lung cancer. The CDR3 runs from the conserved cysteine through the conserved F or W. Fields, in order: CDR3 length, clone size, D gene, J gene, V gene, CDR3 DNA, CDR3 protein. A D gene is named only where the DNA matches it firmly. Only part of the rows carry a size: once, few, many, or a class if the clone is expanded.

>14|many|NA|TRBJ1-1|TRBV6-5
TGTGCCAGCAGAACGCTCCACAGGTCTACTGAAGCTTTCTTT
CASRTLHRSTEAFF
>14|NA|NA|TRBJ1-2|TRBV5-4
TGTACCAACAGCTTGTCTCAGAAAGCTTACGGCTACACCTTC
CTNSLSQKAYGYTF
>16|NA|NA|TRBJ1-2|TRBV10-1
TGCGCCAGCAGTGGGTCTCCTCGATTCCCTCCATATGGCAACACCTTC
CASSGSPRFPPYGNTF
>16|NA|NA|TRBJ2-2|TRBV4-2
TGTGCAGGCAGCCAAGGGCCCGCATGGTACACCGGGGAGCTGTTTTTT
CAGSQGPAWYTGELFF
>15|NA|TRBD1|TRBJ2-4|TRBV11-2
TGTGCAAGCAGCTTTTCCCCGAGACAGGGGTGGTCTCAGTACTTC
CASSFSPRQGWSQYF
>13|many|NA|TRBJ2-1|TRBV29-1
TGCAGCGTTCCCAGACCTGGTTACAATGAGCAGTTCTTC
CSVPRPGYNEQFF
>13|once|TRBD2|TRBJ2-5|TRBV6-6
TGTGCCTACCGGGGGGTTAGCTTAGAGATCCAGTACTTC
CAYRGVSLEIQYF
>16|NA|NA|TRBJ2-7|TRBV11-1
TGTGCCAGAAGCTTAGCGAGACTATCGGACTCCTACGAGCAGTACTTC
CARSLARLSDSYEQYF
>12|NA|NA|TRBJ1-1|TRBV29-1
TGCATTGGGAAGGATCCAAACACTGAAGCTTTCTTT
CIGKDPNTEAFF
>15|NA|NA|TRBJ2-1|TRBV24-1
TGTGTCACCACCTTAACCCTGGACGAGAACAATGAGCAGTTCTTT
CVTTLTLDENNEQFF
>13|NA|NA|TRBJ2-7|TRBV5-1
TGCGTCAGCAGCCTAAACCAGGGCTACGAGCAGTACTTC
CVSSLNQGYEQYF
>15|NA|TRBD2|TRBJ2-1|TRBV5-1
TGCGCTAGCAGGTCAAGCGGGGCGCCCTACAATGAGCAGTTCTTC
CASRSSGAPYNEQFF
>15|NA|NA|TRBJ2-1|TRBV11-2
TGTGCCAGCAGTCCGAGCGCTAACTCCTACAATGAGCATTTCTTC
CASSPSANSYNEHFF
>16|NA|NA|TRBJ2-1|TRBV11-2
TGTGCCAGCCCCTTAGTGGCGGGGTTCGCCTACAATGAGCAGTTCTTC
CASPLVAGFAYNEQFF
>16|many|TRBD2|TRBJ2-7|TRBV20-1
TGCAGTGCTAGGGGGCGGAGCGGGATGTTGAGGTACGAGCAGTACTTC
CSARGRSGMLRYEQYF
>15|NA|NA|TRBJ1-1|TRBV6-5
TGTGCCAGCAGTTACTCTCTGATAAGGGGTACTGAAGCTTTCTTT
CASSYSLIRGTEAFF
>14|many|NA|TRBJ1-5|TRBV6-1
TGTGCCAGCAGTAAGGAAGTTAGCAATCAGCCCCAGCATTTT
CASSKEVSNQPQHF
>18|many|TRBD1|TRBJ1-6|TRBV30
TGTGCCTGGACCAAGACCTTCGGGACAGGGGGACGAAATTCACCCCTCCACTTT
CAWTKTFGTGGRNSPLHF
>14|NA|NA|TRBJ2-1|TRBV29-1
TGCAGCGTGCTGACAGTCGGGAGTGGCAATGAGCAGTTCTTC
CSVLTVGSGNEQFF
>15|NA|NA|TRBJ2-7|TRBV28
TGTGCCAGCAGTGCCTCGGGGGGCCTGATCTACGAGCAGTACTTC
CASSASGGLIYEQYF
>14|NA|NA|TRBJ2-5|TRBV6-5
TGTGCCAGCCGGCCCCAGGACAGCAAGGAGACCCTGTACTTC
CASRPQDSKETLYF
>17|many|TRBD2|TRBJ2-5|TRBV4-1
TGCGCCAGCAGCCAAGATCCAGCGGGGGCCCAACAAGAGACCCAGTACTTC
CASSQDPAGAQQETQYF
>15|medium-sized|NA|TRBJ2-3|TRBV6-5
TGTGCCAGCAGTTTTACCCTTTCAGGGGCAGATACGCAGTATTTT
CASSFTLSGADTQYF
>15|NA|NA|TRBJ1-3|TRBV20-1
TGCAGTGCTACACGCCAGGGAAACTCTGGAAATACCATATATTTT
CSATRQGNSGNTIYF
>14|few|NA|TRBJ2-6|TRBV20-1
TGCAGTGCTAACGGGGACTCTGGGGCCAACGTCCTGACTTTC
CSANGDSGANVLTF
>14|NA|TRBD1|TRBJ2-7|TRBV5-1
TGCGCCAGCAGTTCCGGACAGGGGCTGGGCGAGCAGTACTTC
CASSSGQGLGEQYF
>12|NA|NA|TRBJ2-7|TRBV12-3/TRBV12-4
TGTGCCAGCAGTAAAACAGGGATCAAGCAGTGCTTC
CASSKTGIKQCF
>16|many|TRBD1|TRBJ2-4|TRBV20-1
TGCAGTGCCAGAGGGGACAGCGGAGAAGCCAAAAACATTCAGTACTTC
CSARGDSGEAKNIQYF
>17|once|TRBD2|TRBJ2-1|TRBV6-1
TGTGCCAGCAGAGGGAGGGACTCAGGTAGCTCCTACAATGAGGAGTTCTTC
CASRGRDSGSSYNEEFF
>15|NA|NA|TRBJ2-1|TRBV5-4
TGTGCCAGCAGCACACGGGGGTATATGGGAGAGCAACAGTTCTTC
CASSTRGYMGEQQFF
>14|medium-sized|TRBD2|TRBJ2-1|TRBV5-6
TGTGCCAGCAGCGAACTAGCGGGGGTTAATGAGCAGTTCTTC
CASSELAGVNEQFF
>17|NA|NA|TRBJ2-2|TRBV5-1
TGCGCCAGCAGCTTGTTCGGCGCGAAGCCGAAGACCGGGGAGCTGTTTTTT
CASSLFGAKPKTGELFF
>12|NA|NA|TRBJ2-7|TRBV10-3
TGTGCCATCACTGAAAACAGCTACGAGCAGTATTTC
CAITENSYEQYF
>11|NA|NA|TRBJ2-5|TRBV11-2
TGTGTCAGCAGCCCCGATGGGGACAAGTACTTC
CVSSPDGDKYF
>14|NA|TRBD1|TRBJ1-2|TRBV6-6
TGTGCCAGTAGCTACAGGGGCGAGCCCTATGGCTACACCTTC
CASSYRGEPYGYTF
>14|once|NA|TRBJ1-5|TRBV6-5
TGTGTCAGCAGTCGGACAACTGGCGATCAGCCCCAGCATTTT
CVSSRTTGDQPQHF
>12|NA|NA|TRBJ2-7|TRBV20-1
TGCAGTGCCAGTCGGGAGCGCATCGAGCAGTATTTC
CSASRERIEQYF
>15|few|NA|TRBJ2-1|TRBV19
TGTGCCAGTAGTTCGGACGGGGGAATGTCCCATGAGCAGTTCTTC
CASSSDGGMSHEQFF
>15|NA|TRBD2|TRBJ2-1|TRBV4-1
TGCGCCAGCAGCCAAGGCAATAGCGGGGTGAGTGAGCAGTCCTTC
CASSQGNSGVSEQSF
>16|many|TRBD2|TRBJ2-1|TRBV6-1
TGTGCCAGCAGGGGTCCCCTGGGGCGGGAGAGGAATGAGCAGTTCTTC
CASRGPLGRERNEQFF
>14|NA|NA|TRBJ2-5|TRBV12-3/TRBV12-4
TGTGCCAGCAGTACCCCGGGAATCCAAGGGACCCAGTACTTC
CASSTPGIQGTQYF
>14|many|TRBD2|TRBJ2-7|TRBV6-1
TGTGCCAGCAGCCGCGACGGACTAGCGATCGAGCAGTACTTC
CASSRDGLAIEQYF
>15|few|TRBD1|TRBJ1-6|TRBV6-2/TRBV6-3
TGTGCCAGCAGTCGCGGACAGGTTGACAATTCACCCCTCCACTTT
CASSRGQVDNSPLHF